These 10 T cell receptor beta chains were sequenced from one sample in a study of T cell responses to AZD1222 COVID-19 vaccine (dated by TCRdb to about 2021). The intended sense of this specimen's time point label: baseline before first vaccination. Library generation was performed with the immunoSEQ multiplex PCR assay. The source is immuneACCESS, and TCRdb retained only in-frame sequences with V and J called. Part of the clones is not carried over; for the studies checked, unresolved V genes explain less than half of this, and the remainder is unexplained. Counted in this sample were some 100,000 clones; roughly 87% of them appeared once. The biggest ten clones account for more than 15% of the sample. Sequencing used peripheral blood, obtained on day 0 of AZD1222 vaccination. These receptors came from an adult in good health.

V is TRBV9 and J is TRBJ2-3; D is perhaps TRBD2 (6 bases). This CDR3 comprises 15 residues. Germline V gene sequence: CDR1 SGDLS, CDR2 YYNGEE. The V end lost 4 bases, the J end lost 0 bases, and 12 bases lay between the germline ends. Here the CDR3 reads CASSTLTRSTDTQYF. DNA of the CDR3: TGTGCCAGCAGCACCCTGACTAGAAGCACAGATACGCAGTATTTT.

The chain uses TRBV7-7 and TRBJ2-6; D remains ambiguous. The CDR3 sequence is 15 residues long. The germline gives CDR1 SSHAT, CDR2 FNYEAQ (reference sequence). Between the trimmed V and J ends, which lost 5 bases and 0 bases, there was a span of 8 bases. CDR3 nucleotide sequence: TGTGCCAGCAGCGTAGACTTCTCTGGGGCCAACGTCCTGACTTTC. Protein: CASSVDFSGANVLTF. The variable domain in full, completed from reference TRBV7-7 and TRBJ2-6, reads GAGVSQSPRYKVTKRGQDVTLRCDPISSHATLYWYQQALGQGPEFLTYFNYEAQPDKSGLPSDRFSAERPEGSISTLTIQRTEQRDSAMYRCASSVDFSGANVLTFGAGSRLTVL.

The chain uses TRBV27 and TRBJ1-1, with 7 bases matching TRBD1. This CDR3 region has 15 residues. With 6 bases clipped from V and 7 bases from J, the junction kept 14 bases outside the gene matches. Germline V gene data show CDR1 as MNHEY and CDR2 as SMNVEV (reference sequence). The CDR3 coding sequence is TGTGCCAGCAGCCGAGTGGACAGGAATAGAAATGAAGCTTTCTTT. Encoded protein: CASSRVDRNRNEAFF.

V usage is TRBV19 and J usage is TRBJ2-3; 14 bases are shared with TRBD2. V shed 4 bases, J shed 5 bases, and the junction held 5 bases outside the gene matches. Looked up from germline, CDR1 is LNHDA and CDR2 is SQIVND (reference sequence). CDR3 size: 16 residues. CDR3 coding DNA: TGTGCCAGTAGTACAGGGACTAGCGGGAGTGGAGATACGCAGTATTTT. This encodes CASSTGTSGSGDTQYF.

The chain links TRBV5-1 to TRBJ1-3; D is undetermined. CDR1 is SGHRS and CDR2 is YFSETQ in the germline V gene. The CDR3 covers 16 residues. V was clipped by 0 bases and J by 4 bases, with 14 bases between them. The CDR3 sequence is CASSLGLVRSGNTIYF. CDR3 bases: TGCGCCAGCAGCTTGGGACTCGTGCGATCAGGAAACACCATATATTTT.

The chain is built from TRBV5-6 and TRBJ1-2; D is possibly TRBD1 (5 bases). CDR1 is SGHDT and CDR2 is YYEEEE in the germline V gene. The CDR3 covers 14 residues. V shed 4 bases and J shed 0 bases, with 10 bases lying between them. Here the CDR3 DNA reads TGTGCCAGCAGCCGCCGGGGGACTAACTATGGCTACACCTTC. Protein product: CASSRRGTNYGYTF.

This chain connects TRBV28 to TRBJ1-6; D is ambiguous. The length of the CDR3 is 16 residues. Germline V gene sequence: CDR1 MDHEN, CDR2 SYDVKM. Trimming removed 7 bases from V and 4 bases from J, with 17 bases in between. CDR3 nucleotides: TGTGCCAGCACTCAACTCCTTAGAGATTATAATTCACCCCTCCACTTT. Translating gives CASTQLLRDYNSPLHF.

Here the CDR3 DNA reads TGTGCCAGCAGCACCGGGACAGCAGATAATTCACCCCTCCACTTT. It is translated as CASSTGTADNSPLHF. The rearrangement uses TRBV7-6 and TRBJ1-6; TRBD1 agrees at 7 bases. The CDR3 runs 15 residues. The V segment lost 5 bases and the J segment 5 bases; nucleotides outside the gene matches: 6. From germline, CDR1 is SGHVS and CDR2 FNYEAQ.

The chain carries TRBV20-1 and TRBJ2-2; D is undetermined. The CDR3 has 11 amino acids. V dropped 5 bases and J dropped 6 bases, with 7 bases sitting between them. The germline V gene has CDR1 DFQATT and CDR2 SNEGSKA (reference sequence). The CDR3 is CSASIAGELFF. In nucleotides, the CDR3 is TGCAGTGCTTCGATCGCCGGGGAGCTGTTTTTT.

This sequence joins TRBV7-9 and TRBJ1-1; 7 bases line up with TRBD1. CDR3 length equals 15 residues. Germline V CDR1 and CDR2: SEHNR, FQNEAQ (reference sequence). The junction had 4 bases not matched to a gene; V was cut back by 2 bases and J by 1 base. The CDR3 sequence: CASSLSDRRNTEAFF. CDR3 DNA sequence: TGTGCCAGCAGCTTATCGGACAGGAGGAACACTGAAGCTTTCTTT.